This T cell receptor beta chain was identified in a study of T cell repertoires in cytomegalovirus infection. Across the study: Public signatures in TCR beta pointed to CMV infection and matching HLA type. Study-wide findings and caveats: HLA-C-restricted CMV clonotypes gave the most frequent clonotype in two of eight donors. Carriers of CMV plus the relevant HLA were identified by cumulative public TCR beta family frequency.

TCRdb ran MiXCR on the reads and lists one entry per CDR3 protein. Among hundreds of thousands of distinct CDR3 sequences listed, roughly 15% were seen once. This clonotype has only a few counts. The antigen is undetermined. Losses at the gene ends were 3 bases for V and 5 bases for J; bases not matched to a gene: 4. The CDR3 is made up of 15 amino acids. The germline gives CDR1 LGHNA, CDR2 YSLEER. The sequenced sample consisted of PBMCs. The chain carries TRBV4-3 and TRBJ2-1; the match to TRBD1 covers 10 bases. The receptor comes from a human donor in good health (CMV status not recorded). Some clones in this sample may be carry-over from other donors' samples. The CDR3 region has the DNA TGCGCCAGCAGCCATGACAGGGGGCGGAACAATGAGCAGTTCTTC. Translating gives CASSHDRGRNNEQFF.